Below are 6 T cell receptor beta chains sequenced from a single sample in a study of blood T cell repertoires in COVID-19. Clones were sequenced by immunoSEQ multiplex PCR, and TCRdb holds only the in-frame ones, with some missing. This table holds tens of thousands of clones, roughly 77% found once. The sample taken for sequencing was peripheral blood. Receptors were obtained from a human donor in a cohort sampled during active COVID-19.

The J gene is TRBJ2-3, the V gene TRBV5-1; 9 bases align to TRBD1. The CDR3 runs to 15 residues. Germline CDR1 reads SGHRS; CDR2 reads YFSETQ. Unmatched junction bases numbered 8, after V lost 5 bases and J lost 4 bases. The CDR3 DNA reads TGCGCCAGCAGTTACCGGGACAGGGAGGCAGATACGCAGTATTTT. This encodes CASSYRDREADTQYF.

In this sample, this clone turned up once. The rearrangement uses TRBV4-2 and TRBJ1-5; the D is unclear. Germline V gene data show CDR1 as LGHNA and CDR2 as YNFKEQ. This CDR3 contains 13 residues. V lost 1 base to trimming and J lost 7 bases, with 8 bases between them. The CDR3 DNA reads TGTGCCAGCAGCCAAGCCTTTTTGCAGCCCCAGCATTTT. Translated, it gives CASSQAFLQPQHF.

V usage is TRBV10-3 and J usage is TRBJ2-7; the match to TRBD1 covers 9 bases. The germline CDR1 and CDR2 sequences are ENHRY and SYGVKD. This CDR3 is 13 amino acids long. The trim removed 2 bases at V and 7 bases at J, leaving 3 bases unmatched. The CDR3 bases are TGTGCCATCAGTGAGGGGACAGGGTATGAGCAGTACTTC. Amino acid sequence: CAISEGTGYEQYF.

This clone turned up a few times. One end of the junction does not line up with germline, which may come from a read error. The rearrangement joins TRBV7-7 to TRBJ2-5; tentative D call: TRBD2 (5 bases). Germline V gene lookup returns CDR1 SSHAT and CDR2 FNYEAQ (reference sequence). CDR3 length: 16 amino acids. For the CDR3, the DNA is TGTGCTAGCAGCCCACTCCTTGACCCGGGGATGAAGACCCAGTACTTC. It encodes CASSPLLDPGMKTQYF. Full variable domain (outside the CDR3, taken from reference TRBV7-7 and TRBJ2-5): GAGVSQSPRYKVTKRGQDVTLRCDPISSHATLYWYQQALGQGPEFLTYFNYEAQPDKSGLPSDRFSAERPEGSISTLTIQRTEQRDSAMYRCASSPLLDPGMKTQYFGPGTRLLVL.

CDR3 nucleotides: TGTGCCAGCAGTTCCCCCGGGACTAGCGGGAACGAGCAGTACTTC. Translating gives CASSSPGTSGNEQYF. The V and J genes are TRBV25-1 and TRBJ2-7; 13 bases line up with TRBD2. This CDR3 spans 15 amino acids. Per the germline V gene, CDR1 is MGHDK and CDR2 is SYGVNS. The V segment lost 5 bases and the J segment 5 bases; nucleotides outside the gene matches: 6.

The rearrangement links TRBV2 to TRBJ1-2; 8 nucleotides match TRBD1. The junction had 9 bases not matched to a gene; V was cut back by 6 bases and J by 6 bases. In germline, CDR1 is SNHLY, CDR2 FYNNEI. This CDR3 comprises 14 residues. CDR3 DNA sequence: TGTGCCAGCAGCCCCGGGGCAGGGGGCGATGGCTACACCTTC. This codes for CASSPGAGGDGYTF. Using reference TRBV2 and TRBJ1-2 for the parts outside the CDR3, the full variable domain is EPEVTQTPSHQVTQMGQEVILRCVPISNHLYFYWYRQILGQKVEFLVSFYNNEISEKSEIFDDQFSVERPDGSNFTLKIRSTKLEDSAMYFCASSPGAGGDGYTFGSGTRLTVV.